This entry lists 10 T cell receptor beta chains sequenced from one sample in a study of vaccination and CD4 T cells after COVID-19 (dated by TCRdb to the early 2020s). The antigens these receptors bind are not known. Library prep was done by PCR. The instrument was an Illumina iSeq 100. TCR sequencing of DNA from cultured CD4+ T cells used the Oncomine TCR Beta short-read assay at the Johns Hopkins FTIC core. TCRdb reworked the public reads: Q25 trimming with fastp, MiXCR clone assembly, productive beta chains retained. A single entry per CDR3 protein holds the most common genes and DNA from its merged rows. For this sample there are over 8,500 distinct CDR3 sequences; about 46% appear just once. The ten biggest clones cover roughly 28% of the sample. The treatment or condition label here, explained by the study, means: approximately 10-day PBMC culture with coronavirus spike peptide pools or control peptides (ViraFEST assay).

Sequences were obtained from CD4+ T cells from blood, cultured in vitro. These receptors originate from a human donor who had recovered from COVID-19.

This chain uses TRBV20-1 with TRBJ2-2; D is uncertain. V lost 6 bases to trimming and J lost 1 base, with 6 bases between them. Germline CDR1 DFQATT, CDR2 SNEGSKA (reference sequence). The CDR3 is 12 residues long. The CDR3 DNA follows: TGCAGTGCCTTCCGGAACACCGGGGAGCTGTTTTTT. This gives the protein CSAFRNTGELFF.

V usage is TRBV12-3 or TRBV12-4 and J usage is TRBJ1-1; no definite D call. There are 13 residues in the CDR3. The V and J ends lost 2 bases and 2 bases respectively, with 6 bases between them. The CDR3 DNA follows: TGTGCCAGCAGTTTAATGATCAACACTGAAGCTTTCTTT. Protein product: CASSLMINTEAFF.

The chain recombines TRBV20-1 with TRBJ1-1; D gene uncertain. Germline assignment: CDR1 DFQATT and CDR2 SNEGSKA (reference sequence). V was clipped by 2 bases and J by 2 bases, with 9 bases between them. The CDR3 has 13 amino acids. The CDR3 protein is CSARLRGNTEAFF. The CDR3 DNA is TGCAGTGCTAGATTGCGGGGAAACACTGAAGCTTTCTTT.

This chain connects TRBV5-1 to TRBJ2-7, with 10 positions matching TRBD2. The J segment lost 2 bases and the V segment lost 7 bases, leaving 6 bases of the junction unmatched. The CDR3 loop spans 14 amino acids. Germline CDR1 reads SGHRS; CDR2 reads YFSETQ. In DNA, the CDR3 is TGCGCCAGCTCCGGGACTAGCGTGGCCTACGAGCAGTACTTC. Translated, it gives CASSGTSVAYEQYF.

V and J are TRBV20-1 and TRBJ2-5; the match to TRBD2 covers 7 bases. Germline V gives CDR1 DFQATT, CDR2 SNEGSKA (reference sequence). Trimming took 4 bases from V and 4 from J; bases not matched to a gene: 9. The CDR3 runs 14 residues. The CDR3 DNA is TGCAGTGCTACTCGGACTAGTTTTGGAGAGACCCAGTACTTC. Translation gives CSATRTSFGETQYF.

This clonotype has only a few counts. Here the CDR3 reads CASSHSSGGGGGYGYTF. For the CDR3, the DNA is TGTGCCAGTAGTCACTCCTCGGGGGGAGGGGGAGGCTATGGCTACACCTTC. The chain combines TRBV19 with TRBJ1-2; tentative D call: TRBD1 (6 bases). Trimming removed 5 bases from V and 4 bases from J, with 23 bases in between. Germline CDR1 is LNHDA and CDR2 is SQIVND (reference sequence). This CDR3 region has 17 residues.

The chain uses TRBV5-1 and TRBJ2-3, with 13 bases aligning to TRBD2. CDR3 size: 16 residues. After removal of 3 bases from V and 1 base from J, the junction contained 2 bases not matched to a gene. Germline loops: CDR1 SGHRS, CDR2 YFSETQ. The CDR3 region has the DNA TGCGCCAGCAGCTCCGGGACTAGCGGGGGCACAGATACGCAGTATTTT. Protein: CASSSGTSGGTDTQYF. The whole variable domain, remainder taken from reference TRBV5-1 and TRBJ2-3, is KAGVTQTPRYLIKTRGQQVTLSCSPISGHRSVSWYQQTPGQGLQFLFEYFSETQRNKGNFPGRFSGRQFSNSRSEMNVSTLELGDSALYLCASSSGTSGGTDTQYFGPGTRLTVL.

The chain uses TRBV27 and TRBJ1-2, with 8 positions matching TRBD1. This CDR3 is built from 15 residues. CDR1 MNHEY and CDR2 SMNVEV come from the germline V gene (reference sequence). Trimming cost V 2 bases and J 4 bases; bases outside gene matches: 6. The DNA of the CDR3 is TGTGCCAGCAGTTTACGCGGGACAGGAGGCTATGGCTACACCTTC. Translating it yields CASSLRGTGGYGYTF.

The chain is built from TRBV20-1 and TRBJ2-3, with a weak D call TRBD1 (5 bases). CDR1 and CDR2 (germline): DFQATT, SNEGSKA (reference sequence). CDR3 length: 11 amino acids. V was cut by 6 bases and J by 4 bases, with 8 bases left in between. The CDR3 region is CSALGADTQYF. The CDR3 DNA is TGCAGTGCCTTAGGGGCAGATACGCAGTATTTT.

This clonotype was observed once. The rearrangement links TRBV5-6 to TRBJ2-3; 14 nucleotides match TRBD2. Losses at the gene ends were 3 bases for V and 5 bases for J; bases not matched to a gene: 20. The CDR3 has 21 residues. The germline CDR1 and CDR2 sequences are SGHDT and YYEEEE. The CDR3: CASSYLFTPGLAGAGGDTQYF. In nucleotides, the CDR3 is TGTGCCAGCAGCTACCTTTTTACACCGGGACTAGCGGGGGCGGGGGGAGATACGCAGTATTTT.